This T cell receptor beta chain was obtained from a study of spatial heterogeneity in lung cancer. Whole-study context: Alpha-chain sequences were detected in numbers that were consistently lower than beta-chain sequences. TCR transcript abundance in tumor regions was strongly correlated with the T cell module score obtained from matched bulk RNA-seq.

The V and J ends lost 3 bases and 0 bases respectively, with 8 bases between them. The CDR3 is 15 residues long. CDR1 MDHEN and CDR2 SYDVKM come from the germline V gene. Study results and caveats: How many expanded intratumoral alpha and beta TCRs were present tracked the tumor mutation count, which was a count of nonsynonymous mutations.

TCRdb fed the 5' RACE reads into MiXCR, producing one record per CDR3 protein. The sample holds 20,000 to 25,000 distinct CDR3 sequences, approximately 9.5% seen once. This clonotype was seen at least ten times. Its antigen is undetermined. The time point is: sample taken at primary tumor resection. Untreated early-stage non-small cell lung cancer patients, over 55 in total, were the donors. Whole RNA obtained from tumor, nontumor lung or frozen PBMC underwent sequencing without sorting. The chain uses TRBV28 and TRBJ2-2, with D perhaps matching TRBD1 (6 bases). This TCR derives from a male donor with early-stage non-small cell lung cancer. This specimen was lung tumor tissue, taken at surgery. CDR3 residues: CASSFEGANTGELFF. CDR3 nucleotides: TGTGCCAGCAGTTTTGAGGGGGCGAACACCGGGGAGCTGTTTTTT.